These T cell receptor beta chains were read from a single sample in a study of identical twins. TCRdb used MiXCR to reprocess the 5' RACE reads, holding one entry per CDR3 protein. The data show fewer than 550,000 distinct CDR3 sequences, roughly 15% seen once. This sample was shared with a second study, whose subject was yellow fever vaccine responses in identical twins.

Sequenced input: CD4+ T cells sorted from blood. The receptors shown here come from a young woman in good health. Each CDR3 is given with its conserved first and last residue. Each record gives: V gene, clone size, D gene, J gene, CDR3 protein, CDR3 DNA. The D gene is left open where the match is weak. Not all rows give a size; the values are once, few, many and, for expanded clones, a class.

>TRBV5-1|-|-|TRBJ2-2
CASSGTRDPNTGELFF
TGCGCCAGCAGCGGAACTAGAGACCCGAACACCGGGGAGCTGTTTTTT
>TRBV2|-|TRBD2|TRBJ2-5
CASSEAWGGQETQYF
TGTGCCAGCAGTGAAGCATGGGGGGGGCAAGAGACCCAGTACTTC
>TRBV5-1|-|TRBD1|TRBJ2-4
CASSSGTGLNIQYF
TGCGCCAGCAGTTCCGGGACAGGGTTAAACATTCAGTACTTC
>TRBV24-1|few|TRBD2|TRBJ2-1
CATSDPSGSKGEQFF
TGTGCCACCAGTGACCCTAGCGGGAGTAAAGGTGAGCAGTTCTTC
>TRBV6-1|-|-|TRBJ2-2
CASSEASRDTGELFF
TGTGCCAGCAGTGAAGCCTCCAGGGACACCGGGGAGCTGTTTTTT
>TRBV5-1|-|-|TRBJ2-5
CASSFRPTEETQYF
TGCGCCAGCAGCTTCAGGCCGACGGAAGAGACCCAGTACTTC
>TRBV2|few|TRBD2|TRBJ2-1
CASKGTSGRDEQFF
TGTGCCAGCAAAGGGACTAGCGGGAGAGATGAGCAGTTCTTC
>TRBV5-1|-|TRBD2|TRBJ2-3
CASKLAGVTDTQYF
TGCGCCAGCAAACTAGCGGGAGTCACAGATACGCAGTATTTT
>TRBV10-1|few|TRBD2|TRBJ2-2
CASSTGLVTGELFF
TGCGCCAGCAGTACGGGACTAGTTACCGGGGAGCTGTTTTTT
>TRBV4-1|-|TRBD1|TRBJ2-6
CASSQEPGQGRLGANVLTF
TGCGCCAGCAGCCAAGAACCGGGACAGGGTAGGTTAGGGGCCAACGTCCTGACTTTC
>TRBV29-1|few|-|TRBJ2-2
CSVGEGGATNTGELFF
TGCAGCGTTGGAGAAGGGGGGGCTACGAACACCGGGGAGCTGTTTTTT
>TRBV28|-|-|TRBJ2-5
CASGRTADQETQYF
TGTGCCAGCGGACGGACGGCGGACCAAGAGACCCAGTACTTC
>TRBV24-1|many|-|TRBJ1-2
CATSKNPNYGYTF
TGTGCCACCAGCAAGAATCCTAACTATGGCTACACCTTC
>TRBV12-3/TRBV12-4|many|-|TRBJ2-7
CASSYGGAHSYEQYF
TGTGCCAGCAGTTACGGAGGGGCCCACTCCTACGAGCAGTACTTC
>TRBV3-1|many|TRBD1|TRBJ1-1
CASSQRQGSRSEAFF
TGTGCCAGCAGCCAACGACAGGGGAGTCGTTCTGAAGCTTTCTTT
>TRBV28|-|TRBD2|TRBJ2-1
CASSELAGDQQFF
TGTGCCAGCAGCGAACTAGCGGGAGACCAGCAGTTCTTC
>TRBV5-1|few|-|TRBJ1-2
CASSIDFRGYTF
TGCGCCAGCAGCATAGACTTTCGCGGCTACACCTTC